This TCR beta chain stems from a study of metastatic and nonmetastatic thyroid tumors. Germline CDR1 LNHDA, CDR2 SQIVND (reference sequence). V lost 5 bases and J 2 bases, leaving 15 bases between the germline ends. The CDR3 is 15 residues long. Each patient went into thyroid surgery without having received any treatment. This clone was detected many times. Its target is unknown. Whole-study results and caveats: The study reportedly found significantly higher TCR beta diversity in malignant thyroid tumors than benign nodules, in blood and tumor.

Original processing methods: A classifier for distant metastasis in papillary thyroid cancer was constructed using CDR3 differences observed across clinicopathological groups. With MiXCR, TCRdb called clones anew from the PCR reads. It is TCRdb's table, rather than the study itself, that gives the V and J calls and clone size. The sample carries approximately 32,000 clones, around 16% recorded once. The material sequenced was blood. The chain joins TRBV19 to TRBJ1-2, with a weak D call TRBD1 (6 bases). This sequence was found in a male donor with papillary thyroid cancer or a benign thyroid nodule (not recorded which). Some clones in this sample may be carry-over from other donors' samples. CDR3 sequence reads: CASSASGEPNYGYTF. CDR3 DNA sequence: TGTGCCAGTAGTGCCTCAGGGGAACCCAACTATGGCTACACCTTC.